This is a list of T cell receptor beta chains from one sample in a study of blood T cells in healthy people across ages. TCRdb fed the 5' RACE reads into MiXCR, producing one record per CDR3 protein. Of roughly 1.9 million distinct CDR3 sequences in the sample, 35% to 50% were seen once. Sequencing input: blood. These receptors originate from a human donor in good health. The CDR3 runs from the conserved cysteine through the conserved F or W. The D gene is left open where the match is weak. Clone size, where shown, is once, few, many, or a class for clones that have expanded.

clone_size: .; j_call: TRBJ1-2; d_call: .; v_call: TRBV5-5; cdr3_aa: CASSLEGRFSYGYTF; cdr3_nt: TGTGCCAGCAGCTTGGAAGGCAGGTTTTCCTATGGCTACACCTTC
clone_size: .; j_call: TRBJ2-3; d_call: .; v_call: TRBV7-2; cdr3_aa: CASSLAGGFSLTSTDTQYF; cdr3_nt: TGTGCCAGCAGCTTAGCAGGGGGGTTCTCTCTTACTAGCACAGATACGCAGTATTTT
clone_size: .; j_call: TRBJ1-2; d_call: .; v_call: TRBV12-3/TRBV12-4; cdr3_aa: CASSFRAAEIGGYTF; cdr3_nt: TGTGCCAGCAGTTTTAGGGCAGCCGAGATCGGCGGCTACACCTTC
clone_size: .; j_call: TRBJ2-1; d_call: .; v_call: TRBV6-2/TRBV6-3; cdr3_aa: CASSTDTSRAPFF; cdr3_nt: TGTGCCAGCAGTACGGACACCTCGCGAGCGCCGTTCTTC
clone_size: .; j_call: TRBJ2-4; d_call: .; v_call: TRBV20-1; cdr3_aa: CSAPNIRMDIQYF; cdr3_nt: TGCAGTGCCCCGAACATCCGCATGGACATTCAGTACTTC
clone_size: .; j_call: TRBJ2-5; d_call: .; v_call: TRBV4-2; cdr3_aa: CASSLSMAGLREETQYF; cdr3_nt: TGTGCCAGCAGCCTCTCGATGGCGGGGCTGAGGGAAGAGACCCAGTACTTC
clone_size: .; j_call: TRBJ2-3; d_call: .; v_call: TRBV4-3; cdr3_aa: CANSQDKGTYTDTQYF; cdr3_nt: TGCGCCAACAGCCAAGATAAAGGGACCTACACAGATACGCAGTATTTT
clone_size: few; j_call: TRBJ1-2; d_call: .; v_call: TRBV5-1; cdr3_aa: CASSLLAGQGYGYTF; cdr3_nt: TGCGCCAGCAGCCTGCTGGCGGGGCAGGGCTATGGCTACACCTTC
clone_size: .; j_call: TRBJ1-6; d_call: TRBD1; v_call: TRBV5-1; cdr3_aa: CASSSAGTGSSYNSPLHF; cdr3_nt: TGCGCCAGCAGCTCCGCCGGGACAGGGAGCTCCTATAATTCACCCCTCCACTTT
clone_size: .; j_call: TRBJ2-7; d_call: TRBD2; v_call: TRBV7-9; cdr3_aa: CASSVTSGGDYEQYF; cdr3_nt: TGTGCCAGCAGCGTTACTAGCGGGGGGGACTACGAGCAGTACTTC
clone_size: few; j_call: TRBJ2-7; d_call: .; v_call: TRBV4-1; cdr3_aa: CASSQVSDSHEQYF; cdr3_nt: TGCGCCAGCAGCCAAGTCAGCGACAGCCACGAGCAGTACTTC
clone_size: once; j_call: TRBJ2-5; d_call: .; v_call: TRBV2; cdr3_aa: CASSENQGGPNLETQYF; cdr3_nt: TGTGCCAGCAGTGAAAACCAGGGAGGCCCCAATTTGGAGACCCAGTACTTC
clone_size: .; j_call: TRBJ1-2; d_call: .; v_call: TRBV20-1; cdr3_aa: CSPAGEVNYGYTF; cdr3_nt: TGCAGTCCGGCGGGGGAGGTGAACTATGGCTACACCTTC
clone_size: .; j_call: TRBJ2-3; d_call: .; v_call: TRBV6-2/TRBV6-3; cdr3_aa: CASSYLLLEDTQYF; cdr3_nt: TGTGCCAGCAGTTACCTGCTTTTGGAAGATACGCAGTATTTT
clone_size: few; j_call: TRBJ2-7; d_call: .; v_call: TRBV20-1; cdr3_aa: CSASLGNANYEQYF; cdr3_nt: TGCAGTGCTAGCCTCGGGAACGCCAACTACGAGCAGTACTTC
clone_size: once; j_call: TRBJ1-1; d_call: .; v_call: TRBV12-3/TRBV12-4; cdr3_aa: CASSLTPGTTEAFF; cdr3_nt: TGTGCCAGCAGTCTCACCCCGGGGACCACTGAAGCTTTCTTT
clone_size: few; j_call: TRBJ2-4; d_call: TRBD1; v_call: TRBV27; cdr3_aa: CASSLGQGAWQYF; cdr3_nt: TGTGCCAGCAGTTTAGGACAGGGTGCTTGGCAGTACTTC
clone_size: few; j_call: TRBJ2-4; d_call: .; v_call: TRBV5-1; cdr3_aa: CASSPPGANIQYF; cdr3_nt: TGCGCCAGCAGCCCTCCAGGGGCTAACATTCAGTACTTC
clone_size: many; j_call: TRBJ2-3; d_call: TRBD1; v_call: TRBV6-5; cdr3_aa: CASSYTRDRGDTQYF; cdr3_nt: TGTGCCAGCAGTTACACCCGCGACAGGGGCGATACGCAGTATTTT
clone_size: .; j_call: TRBJ1-4; d_call: .; v_call: TRBV7-2; cdr3_aa: CASSRGAREEKLFF; cdr3_nt: TGTGCCAGCAGCCGGGGGGCGCGGGAGGAAAAACTGTTTTTT
clone_size: .; j_call: TRBJ1-2; d_call: .; v_call: TRBV3-1; cdr3_aa: CASRTDGGYGYTF; cdr3_nt: TGTGCCAGCAGAACGGACGGAGGGTATGGCTACACCTTC
clone_size: few; j_call: TRBJ2-7; d_call: TRBD2; v_call: TRBV9; cdr3_aa: CASSLGLGTGEQYF; cdr3_nt: TGTGCCAGCAGCCTAGGACTAGGAACCGGCGAGCAGTACTTC
clone_size: .; j_call: TRBJ1-1; d_call: .; v_call: TRBV20-1; cdr3_aa: CSARDPFGMNTEAFF; cdr3_nt: TGCAGTGCTAGAGATCCATTTGGCATGAACACTGAAGCTTTCTTT
clone_size: .; j_call: TRBJ2-3; d_call: .; v_call: TRBV24-1; cdr3_aa: CATSDPGTGQSSGGATDTQYF; cdr3_nt: TGTGCCACCAGTGATCCCGGGACAGGGCAATCTAGCGGGGGAGCCACAGATACGCAGTATTTT
clone_size: .; j_call: TRBJ2-5; d_call: TRBD2; v_call: TRBV20-1; cdr3_aa: CSGGLSGGSQETQYF; cdr3_nt: TGCAGTGGTGGATTAAGCGGGGGGTCACAAGAGACCCAGTACTTC
clone_size: few; j_call: TRBJ2-3; d_call: TRBD2; v_call: TRBV15; cdr3_aa: CATSNPAGGTDTQYF; cdr3_nt: TGTGCCACCAGCAATCCAGCGGGGGGCACAGATACGCAGTATTTT